This T cell receptor beta chain emerged from a study of cytomegalovirus exposure and HLA in healthy donors. On the study more broadly: From donors who were HLA-typed, an early data release held around 80 million unique TCRs. Study-level points and caveats: In a later analysis, V- and J-gene trimming of beta chains associated with a DCLRE1C missense variant, replicated independently.

Primers included in the PCR were 60 Vbeta and 13 Jbeta primers. The assay was immunoSEQ multiplex PCR, and TCRdb's table has in-frame clones only and misses some. The data show about 160,000 clones, approximately 80% seen once. This CDR3 contains 13 residues. Germline assignment: CDR1 SNHLY and CDR2 FYNNEI. V lost 4 bases and J lost 4; bases outside the gene matches: 2. This clone appeared a single time. The antigen is not known. The chain recombines TRBV2 with TRBJ2-7, with 9 bases aligning to TRBD2. This sequence originates from a woman aged 45-65 years in good health and CMV-seropositive. Sequences were obtained from PBMCs. In DNA, the CDR3 is TGTGCCAGCAGTGGGACTAGCGCGTACGAGCAGTACTTC. Translating gives CASSGTSAYEQYF.